The following is a T cell receptor (beta chain) sequence with its context. The sample is drawn from a study of shared clonotypes between healthy human individuals. The donors, all of them Caucasian adults, lived in Nashville, Tennessee. V was pared by 4 bases and J by 2 bases, with 1 base of the junction left unmatched. This CDR3 has 12 amino acids. CDR1 is GTSNPN, CDR2 SVGIG, per germline (reference sequence). The protocol was immunoSEQ multiplex PCR, while the TCRdb copy is restricted to in-frame clones and leaves out a portion. The table has some 2,100,000 clones, under 97% seen once; the top ten hold roughly 0.13%.

Sequencing was done on a sample of naive CD4+ T cells sorted from blood. Subset indicated: CD45RA+ positively selected. The receptor was derived from a man between 18 and 29 years old in good health. The gene calls are TRBV30 and TRBJ1-2, with TRBD1 matching over 7 bases. CDR3 sequence: CAWTTGNYGYTF. The CDR3 DNA follows: TGTGCCTGGACGACAGGGAACTATGGCTACACCTTC.